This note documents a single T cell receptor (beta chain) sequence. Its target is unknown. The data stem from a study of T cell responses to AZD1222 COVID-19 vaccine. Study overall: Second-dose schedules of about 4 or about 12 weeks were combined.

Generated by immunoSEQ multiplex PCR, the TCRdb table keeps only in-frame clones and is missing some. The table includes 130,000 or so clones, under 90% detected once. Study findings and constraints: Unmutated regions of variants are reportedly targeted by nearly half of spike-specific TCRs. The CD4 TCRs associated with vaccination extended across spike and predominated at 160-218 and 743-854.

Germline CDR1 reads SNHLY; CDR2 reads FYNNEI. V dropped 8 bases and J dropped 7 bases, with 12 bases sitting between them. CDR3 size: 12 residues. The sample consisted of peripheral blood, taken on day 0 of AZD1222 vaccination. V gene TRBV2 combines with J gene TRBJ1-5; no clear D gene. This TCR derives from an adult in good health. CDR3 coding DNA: TGTGCCAGCGACCGGTTGGGACAGCCCCAGCATTTT. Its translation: CASDRLGQPQHF. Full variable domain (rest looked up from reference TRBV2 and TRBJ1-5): EPEVTQTPSHQVTQMGQEVILRCVPISNHLYFYWYRQILGQKVEFLVSFYNNEISEKSEIFDDQFSVERPDGSNFTLKIRSTKLEDSAMYFCASDRLGQPQHFGDGTRLSIL.